A single sample is the source of the 28 T cell receptor beta chains below, sequenced in a study of regulatory T cells in long-lasting Graves disease. For TCR beta, libraries came from iRepertoire HTBI primers and Arm-PCR of CDR3 regions. TCRdb recomputed calls from the multiplex PCR reads with MiXCR, one row per CDR3 protein. The sample records about 470,000 distinct CDR3 sequences, about 22% being singletons. Time point denoted: persistent/refractory GD, antithyroid drugs over 5 years with positive TRAb. PBMC RNA served as the TCR library source. The sequenced sample was peripheral blood mononuclear cells (PBMCs), obtained when the disease was refractory, from a patient treated with antithyroid drugs. These receptors all stem from a female donor with Graves disease.

This clonotype was picked up many times. This sequence joins TRBV28 and TRBJ1-1, with no clear D. Per germline, CDR1 MDHEN and CDR2 SYDVKM. V gave up 2 bases and J gave up 2 bases, with 9 bases separating them. The CDR3 covers 14 residues. CDR3 protein: CASSLVRANTEAFF. As DNA, the CDR3 is TGTGCCAGCAGTTTAGTAAGGGCAAACACTGAAGCTTTCTTT.

The chain couples TRBV30 to TRBJ1-1, with a weak D call TRBD1 (5 bases). Per the germline V gene, CDR1 is GTSNPN and CDR2 is SVGIG (reference sequence). The ends were cut back, 4 bases at V and 11 bases at J, with 17 bases in the middle. This CDR3 is built from 12 residues. The CDR3 DNA sequence: TGTGCCTGGATCCCTGCGGGGCGTCGGGCTTTCTTT. Translation gives CAWIPAGRRAFF.

This clonotype was found many times. The chain carries TRBV7-6 and TRBJ1-2; D remains unclear. V was shortened by 2 bases and J by 4 bases, with 20 bases between the two germline ends. This CDR3 is built from 17 residues. Looked up from germline, CDR1 is SGHVS and CDR2 is FNYEAQ. The CDR3 DNA reads as TGTGCCAGCAGCTTAAACTCCCGACCCCAAGGGCCCTATGGCTACACCTTC. The encoded protein is CASSLNSRPQGPYGYTF.

This clonotype showed up many times. CDR3 loop: CATSDPTGDQETQYF. The CDR3 DNA sequence: TGTGCCACCAGTGATCCGACAGGGGACCAAGAGACCCAGTACTTC. The chain couples TRBV24-1 to TRBJ2-5; 8 positions agree with TRBD1. The V segment lost 3 bases and the J segment 0 bases; nucleotides outside the gene matches: 2. The CDR3 runs 15 residues. Germline CDR1 is KGHDR and CDR2 is SFDVKD.

This clonotype was detected a few times. An end of the junction differs from the germline gene, which may be a read error. CDR3 loop: CASNQEYGLGWETQYF. CDR3 nucleotides: TGTGCCAGCAACCAAGAATATGGTCTGGGCTGGGAGACCCAGTACTTC. V usage is TRBV4-2 and J usage is TRBJ2-5, with D unresolved. Germline V gene lookup returns CDR1 LGHNA and CDR2 YNFKEQ. The length of the CDR3 is 16 residues.

The chain is built from TRBV6-1 and TRBJ1-1; D gene uncertain. This CDR3 region has 14 residues. Germline-derived CDR1 and CDR2 are MNHNS and SASEGT. Trimming shortened V by 3 bases and J by 5 bases, and 13 bases separated the two germline ends. CDR3 in amino acids: CASSELLRRTEAFF. CDR3 sequence (DNA): TGTGCCAGCAGTGAGCTTCTCAGAAGAACTGAAGCTTTCTTT.

This clonotype was seen a few times. The V gene is TRBV5-6, the J gene TRBJ1-6; the D is unclear. Trimming removed 0 bases at V and 9 bases at J, with 10 bases between. CDR1 is SGHDT and CDR2 is YYEEEE in the germline V gene. CDR3 length equals 14 residues. CDR3 region: CASSLEGRASPLHF. The CDR3 bases are TGTGCCAGCAGCTTGGAGGGTAGAGCTTCACCCCTCCACTTT.

This chain's CDR3 is CAIRNGQGNTEAFF. The CDR3 DNA sequence: TGTGCCATCAGAAACGGACAGGGGAACACTGAAGCTTTCTTT. The genes are TRBV10-3 and TRBJ1-1, with 8 bases matching TRBD1. CDR1 and CDR2 from the germline V gene are ENHRY and SYGVKD. Trimming cost V 6 bases and J 1 base; bases outside gene matches: 4. The CDR3 length is 14 residues.

The chain joins TRBV7-9 to TRBJ1-2; D not resolved. The CDR3 spans 12 residues. Germline V CDR1 and CDR2: SEHNR, FQNEAQ (reference sequence). V was shortened by 1 base and J by 13 bases, with 13 bases between the two germline ends. The CDR3 sequence is CASSLGARAGTF. The CDR3 coding sequence is TGTGCCAGCAGCTTAGGGGCGAGGGCTGGCACCTTC.

A few counts support this clonotype. This chain links TRBV20-1 with TRBJ1-2; tentatively, D is TRBD1 (5 bases). Trimming took off 6 bases at V and 8 bases at J, with 13 bases between the two ends. The CDR3 covers 11 residues. The germline V gene encodes CDR1 DFQATT and CDR2 SNEGSKA (reference sequence). The CDR3 region has the DNA TGCAGTGCCATTACGGGGGGGGGCTACACCTTC. Amino acids: CSAITGGGYTF.

This clonotype was detected ten times or more. This chain joins TRBV6-1 and TRBJ1-2, with a tentative D call TRBD1 (6 bases). Germline V lookup: CDR1 MNHNS, CDR2 SASEGT. The ends were cut back, 5 bases at V and 4 bases at J, with 11 bases in the middle. The CDR3 has 13 residues. CDR3 in amino acids: CASSPGQFYGYTF. Written as DNA, the CDR3 is TGTGCCAGCAGTCCCGGACAGTTCTATGGCTACACCTTC.

Only a few counts were recorded for this clonotype. V is TRBV7-2 and J is TRBJ2-7, with TRBD1 identical over 8 bases. Germline CDR1 SGHTA, CDR2 FQGNSA. Unmatched junction bases numbered 4, after V lost 2 bases and J lost 1 base. The CDR3 spans 15 residues. The CDR3 sequence is CASSLSGGRSYEQYF. The CDR3, as DNA: TGTGCCAGCAGCTTATCAGGGGGCCGGTCCTACGAGCAGTACTTC.

The rearrangement uses TRBV20-1 and TRBJ1-5, with D maybe TRBD1 (5 bases). The length of the CDR3 is 15 residues. The germline V gene has CDR1 DFQATT and CDR2 SNEGSKA (reference sequence). Trimming removed 0 bases from V and 2 bases from J, with 11 bases in between. The CDR3 DNA is TGCAGTGCTAGAGACCAGGGTCTGGGCAATCAGCCCCAGCATTTT. This sequence encodes CSARDQGLGNQPQHF.

This clonotype was detected many times. The V and J genes are TRBV28 and TRBJ1-1; D gene uncertain. Germline loops: CDR1 MDHEN, CDR2 SYDVKM. This CDR3 is built from 14 residues. V dropped 3 bases and J dropped 0 bases, with 8 bases sitting between them. DNA of the CDR3: TGTGCCAGCAGTTTGGGGATAATGAACACTGAAGCTTTCTTT. It codes for CASSLGIMNTEAFF.

This clonotype was seen at least ten times. V and J are TRBV7-2 and TRBJ1-5; TRBD1 is a possible D gene (5 bases). V lost 4 bases, J lost 5 bases, and 12 bases lay in between. Germline V lookup: CDR1 SGHTA, CDR2 FQGNSA. This CDR3 region has 14 residues. The CDR3, as DNA: TGTGCCAGCAGCTCACGCCTACAGGATCAGCCCCAGCATTTT. Protein: CASSSRLQDQPQHF.

This clonotype has at least ten counts. The chain recombines TRBV6-1 with TRBJ1-1, with D possibly matching TRBD1 (5 bases). Trimming shortened V by 7 bases and J by 1 base, and 10 bases separated the two germline ends. Germline lookup yields CDR1 MNHNS and CDR2 SASEGT. There are 13 residues in the CDR3. The CDR3 coding sequence is TGTGCCAGCATAACCGACAGGAACACTGAAGCTTTCTTT. This translates into CASITDRNTEAFF.

The genes are TRBV20-1 and TRBJ2-7, with a possible D match to TRBD1 (6 bases). V shed 1 base and J shed 5 bases, with 27 bases lying between them. This CDR3 has 18 amino acids. The germline V gene encodes CDR1 DFQATT and CDR2 SNEGSKA (reference sequence). The CDR3 protein is CSARGASGAGIRYDEQYF. CDR3 DNA sequence: TGCAGTGCTAGAGGGGCATCAGGGGCAGGTATTCGGTACGACGAGCAGTACTTC.

The CDR3 loop is CSARDPGTSSTDTQYF. The CDR3 DNA sequence: TGCAGTGCTAGAGACCCCGGGACATCAAGCACAGATACGCAGTATTTT. This rearrangement joins TRBV20-1 to TRBJ2-3; tentative D call: TRBD1 (6 bases). V dropped 0 bases and J dropped 0 bases, with 13 bases sitting between them. Germline V gives CDR1 DFQATT, CDR2 SNEGSKA (reference sequence). CDR3 length equals 16 residues.

This chain joins TRBV20-1 and TRBJ1-1; no definite D call. V lost 1 base, J lost 10 bases, and 16 bases lay in between. The CDR3 totals 13 residues. CDR1 and CDR2 (germline): DFQATT, SNEGSKA (reference sequence). The CDR3 sequence is CSARVRPLEGAFF. The CDR3 DNA sequence: TGCAGTGCTAGAGTTCGGCCTTTGGAAGGAGCTTTCTTT.

The genes are TRBV20-1 and TRBJ2-7; D gene uncertain. The CDR3 runs 14 residues. The ends were cut back, 3 bases at V and 6 bases at J, with 18 bases in the middle. Germline loops: CDR1 DFQATT, CDR2 SNEGSKA (reference sequence). CDR3 loop: CSASSFGSFGEQYF. The CDR3 DNA is TGCAGTGCTAGCAGTTTCGGGTCATTCGGCGAGCAGTACTTC.

This clonotype occurred a few times. CDR3 sequence (DNA): TGCGCCAGCAGCCTGGGAGGGTACATTCAGTACTTC. The encoded protein is CASSLGGYIQYF. The chain carries TRBV5-1 and TRBJ2-4, with 7 bases lining up with TRBD2. Germline trimming cut 4 bases from V and 8 bases from J; bases unmatched to any gene: 3. The CDR3 is 12 amino acids. The germline CDR1 and CDR2 sequences are SGHRS and YFSETQ.

Many counts were recorded for this clonotype. The DNA for the CDR3 is TGCAGTGCTAGAGTTATAACCGCTTGGGTCGCTTTCTTT. The encoded protein is CSARVITAWVAFF. V is TRBV20-1 and J is TRBJ1-1; no clear D. The V gene's germline CDR1 is DFQATT and CDR2 SNEGSKA (reference sequence). The CDR3 spans 13 residues. Trimming stripped 1 base from V and 11 bases from J, with 17 bases between.

This clonotype was picked up many times. The chain combines TRBV6-1 with TRBJ1-2, with 9 bases fitting TRBD1. Germline CDR1 and CDR2: MNHNS and SASEGT. The CDR3 covers 13 residues. V was clipped by 6 bases and J by 3 bases; unmatched bases: 2. The chain's CDR3 is CASRDRGDYGYTF. The CDR3 coding sequence is TGTGCCAGCAGGGACAGGGGTGACTATGGCTACACCTTC.

On this clonotype itself: A much larger clone lies a single base off, so this may be a read error. The V call is TRBV9, the J call TRBJ1-4; maybe TRBD1 (6 bases). The CDR3 loop spans 15 amino acids. Germline CDR1 reads SGDLS; CDR2 reads YYNGEE. The CDR3 sequence is CANSVGGTRYEKLFF. The CDR3 DNA is TGTGCCAACAGCGTAGGGGGGACGCGGTATGAAAAACTGTTTTTT.

This clonotype has more than one count but fewer than ten. The chain uses TRBV5-1 and TRBJ2-7; tentatively, D is TRBD2 (6 bases). Between the trimmed V and J ends, which lost 4 bases and 1 base, there was a span of 18 bases. There are 16 residues in the CDR3. In germline, CDR1 is SGHRS, CDR2 YFSETQ. In DNA, the CDR3 is TGCGCCAGCAGCACCAACGGGGGTTACCCTTCCTACGAGCAGTACTTC. Translating it yields CASSTNGGYPSYEQYF.

This clonotype showed up many times. The chain couples TRBV28 to TRBJ2-2; 12 nucleotides line up with TRBD2. V lost 5 bases and J lost 5; bases outside the gene matches: 3. Germline V gene lookup returns CDR1 MDHEN and CDR2 SYDVKM. This CDR3 comprises 15 residues. Here the CDR3 DNA reads TGTGCCAGCAGTCCGGGACTAGCGGGTACCGGGGAGCTGTTTTTT. Its translation is CASSPGLAGTGELFF. The entire variable domain, with the rest obtained from reference TRBV28 and TRBJ2-2, is as follows: DVKVTQSSRYLVKRTGEKVFLECVQDMDHENMFWYRQDPGLGLRLIYFSYDVKMKEKGDIPEGYSVSREKKERFSLILESASTNQTSMYLCASSPGLAGTGELFFGEGSRLTVL.

On this clonotype itself: The conserved final phenylalanine or tryptophan is absent from the CDR3, which likely points to a read error. This rearrangement joins TRBV20-1 to TRBJ1-5; 11 bases line up with TRBD1. The CDR3 has 15 amino acids. V lost 0 bases, J lost 6 bases, and 4 bases stayed unmatched. CDR1 and CDR2 from the germline V gene are DFQATT and SNEGSKA (reference sequence). The CDR3 reads CSARDPGQGGQPQHS. The CDR3 nucleotides are TGCAGTGCTAGAGATCCGGGACAGGGGGGTCAGCCCCAGCATTCT.

This clonotype was counted at least ten times. The chain uses TRBV28 and TRBJ2-5, with 7 bases lining up with TRBD2. Looked up from germline, CDR1 is MDHEN and CDR2 is SYDVKM. V was pared by 5 bases and J by 5 bases, with 5 bases of the junction left unmatched. The CDR3 loop spans 13 amino acids. For the CDR3, the DNA is TGTGCCAGCAGTCCCGGGAGGTTGGAGACCCAGTACTTC. Encoded protein: CASSPGRLETQYF.